Detailed here is one TCR beta chain. The target antigen is unknown. These data are taken from a study of T-cell memory formation after mild COVID-19. In the study overall: Each donor largely had its own TCR clusters. Points from the study as a whole: The study detected some responding clones in pre-infection memory, suggesting cross-reactive memory joined. Researchers could not confirm that second-wave clones peaking on day 37 targeted SARS-CoV-2.

UMIs and sample barcodes were carried by the TCR alpha and TCR beta cDNA libraries that 5'RACE produced using constant-segment primers. TCRdb re-called the 5' RACE reads through MiXCR, storing one row per CDR3 protein. This table holds 200,000 to 250,000 distinct CDR3 sequences, less than 20% found once. Germline lookup yields CDR1 LGHNT and CDR2 FRNRAP. V lost 6 bases and J 1 base, leaving 9 bases between the germline ends. The CDR3 contains 13 residues. The chain uses TRBV12-5 and TRBJ1-1; D gene uncertain. This sequence was found in an adult woman who had mild COVID-19 (a few samples of this study predate the infection). Cell type and time point are not known. Sequencing input: PBMCs or a T cell subset sorted from them (not recorded which). For the CDR3, the DNA is TGTGCTAGTGGCGGGCGGGAGAACACTGAAGCTTTCTTT. It translates to CASGGRENTEAFF.